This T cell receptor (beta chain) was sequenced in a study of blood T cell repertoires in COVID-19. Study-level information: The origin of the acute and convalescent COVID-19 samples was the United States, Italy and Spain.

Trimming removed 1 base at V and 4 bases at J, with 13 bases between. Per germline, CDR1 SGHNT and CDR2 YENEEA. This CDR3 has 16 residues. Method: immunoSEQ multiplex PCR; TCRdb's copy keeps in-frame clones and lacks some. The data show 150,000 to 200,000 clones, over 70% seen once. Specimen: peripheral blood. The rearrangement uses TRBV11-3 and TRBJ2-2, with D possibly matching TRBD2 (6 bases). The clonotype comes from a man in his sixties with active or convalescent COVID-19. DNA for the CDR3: TGTGCCAGCAGCTTAGTATTTACCGGGGGCACCGGGGAGCTGTTTTTT. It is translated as CASSLVFTGGTGELFF.